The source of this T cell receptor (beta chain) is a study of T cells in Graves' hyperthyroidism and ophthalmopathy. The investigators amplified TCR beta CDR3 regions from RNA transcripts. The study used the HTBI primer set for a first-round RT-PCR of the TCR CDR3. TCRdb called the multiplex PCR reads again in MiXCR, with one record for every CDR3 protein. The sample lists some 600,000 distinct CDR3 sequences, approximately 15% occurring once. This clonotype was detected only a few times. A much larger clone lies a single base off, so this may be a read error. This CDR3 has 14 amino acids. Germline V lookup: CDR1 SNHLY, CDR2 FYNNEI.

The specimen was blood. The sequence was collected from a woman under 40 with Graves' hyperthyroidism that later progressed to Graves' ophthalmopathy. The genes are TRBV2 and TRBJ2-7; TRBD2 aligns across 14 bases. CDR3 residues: CVSSYGTSGSEQYF. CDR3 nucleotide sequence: TGTGTCAGCAGCTACGGGACTAGCGGGAGCGAGCAGTACTTC.